This T cell receptor beta chain derives from a study of OX40 agonist ivuxolimab in advanced cancers. In the study overall: Patients got intravenous ivuxolimab at 0.01 to 10 mg/kg every 2 weeks. Eligibility rules accepted prior anti-PD-1, anti-PD-L1 or anti-CTLA-4 therapy, and roughly 40% had some. Regarding the study as a whole: The mean number of expanded clones was higher in CD8+ T cells than in CD4+.

Libraries were prepared by immunoSEQ multiplex PCR; TCRdb keeps only in-frame clonotypes and omits some of them. This table holds roughly 92,000 clones, roughly 85% found once. The germline gives CDR1 SGDLS, CDR2 YYNGEE. The ends were cut back, 0 bases at V and 10 bases at J, with 11 bases in the middle. The CDR3 has 14 amino acids. This clone was detected a few times. Its specificity is not known. Any history of autoimmune disease or systemic immunosuppression disqualified patients. Specimen: CD4+ or CD8+ T cells sorted from blood, collected in a trial of the OX40 agonist ivuxolimab. This rearrangement joins TRBV9 to TRBJ1-6, with D perhaps TRBD1 (5 bases). This TCR was recovered from an adult with an advanced solid tumor such as melanoma, head and neck, liver or kidney cancer. CDR3 sequence reads: CASSVGFEGSPLHF. The CDR3 DNA sequence: TGTGCCAGCAGCGTAGGATTTGAGGGGTCACCCCTCCACTTT.